The present T cell receptor (beta chain) was sequenced within a study of shared T cell receptors in the human thymus listed by TCRdb under 2021. Study-wide context: The study examined how self-reactive, shared T-cell receptor alpha chains are generated in the human thymus.

Concerning this clone itself: There is no known antigen for this receptor. Within one base of it there is no much larger clone, and no base qualities were kept.

Its CDR3 holds 15 amino acids, cysteine through phenylalanine. Of all the DNA, just the CDR3 is kept, 45 bases in frame from base 1. Relative to germline, V is 9 bases shorter and J is 2 bases shorter, with 19 bases between their ends. From a lookup of the germline V gene, CDR1 and CDR2 are SGHRS and YFSETQ. Libraries came from the immunoSEQ multiplex PCR assay. TCRdb took this table from immuneACCESS and kept in-frame rearrangements with V and J called. Such tables lack part of the clones; where checked against another copy, unresolved V genes explain under half of the gap, and the rest is unexplained. In this sample the table shows over 350,000 clones, roughly 94% of which occur a single time. In total, the top ten clones hold approximately 0.02% of the sample.

Sequencing was performed on thymocytes. The sequence was obtained from a human donor. The rearrangement joined TRBV5-1 to TRBJ2-3; the D gene is not confidently resolved. The DNA reads TGCGCCACCCGCCCGTATGACCTACTCACAGATACGCAGTATTTT. The resulting protein is CATRPYDLLTDTQYF.